These T cell receptor beta chains were read from a single sample in a study of blood T cell repertoires in COVID-19. Here immunoSEQ multiplex PCR was the method, and the copy in TCRdb shows in-frame clones only, minus some. Of 200,000 to 250,000 clones in the sample, 75% to 90% were seen once. The material sequenced was PBMCs or T cells enriched from blood (not recorded which). The receptors were sampled from a woman in her twenties or thirties who had been exposed to COVID-19. The CDR3 runs from the conserved cysteine through the conserved F or W. Each record gives: J gene, clone size, V gene, D gene, CDR3 protein, CDR3 DNA. D genes are given only for firm matches. Clone size is given for some rows only: seen once, a few or many times, or a class if the clone is expanded.

J gene: TRBJ2-2; clone size: .; V gene: TRBV18; D gene: .; CDR3 protein: CASSRTSPTGELFF; CDR3 DNA: TGTGCCAGCTCACGTACTAGCCCCACCGGGGAGCTGTTTTTT
J gene: TRBJ1-1; clone size: few; V gene: TRBV19; D gene: .; CDR3 protein: CASSIVAPRKSLGGRTEAFF; CDR3 DNA: TGTGCCAGTAGTATAGTGGCACCCCGGAAGTCACTCGGGGGGAGGACTGAAGCTTTCTTT
J gene: TRBJ2-7; clone size: .; V gene: TRBV6-5; D gene: .; CDR3 protein: CASGRSFYEQYF; CDR3 DNA: TGTGCCAGCGGGAGGTCTTTCTACGAGCAGTACTTC
J gene: TRBJ2-1; clone size: once; V gene: TRBV24-1; D gene: TRBD1; CDR3 protein: CATSPLGQRPSNEQFF; CDR3 DNA: TGTGCCACCAGTCCTCTGGGACAGAGACCCTCGAATGAGCAGTTCTTC
J gene: TRBJ1-2; clone size: .; V gene: TRBV5-1; D gene: TRBD1; CDR3 protein: CASSLLQGQGANGYTF; CDR3 DNA: TGCGCCAGCAGCTTGCTTCAAGGGCAGGGGGCAAATGGCTACACCTTC
J gene: TRBJ1-3; clone size: .; V gene: TRBV7-9; D gene: .; CDR3 protein: CASSPLQRTGNTIYF; CDR3 DNA: TGTGCCAGCAGCCCCCTACAGAGAACTGGAAACACCATATATTTT
J gene: TRBJ2-1; clone size: .; V gene: TRBV5-6; D gene: .; CDR3 protein: CASSLGYSNNEQFF; CDR3 DNA: TGTGCCAGCAGCTTGGGGTACAGCAACAATGAGCAGTTCTTC
J gene: TRBJ2-1; clone size: .; V gene: TRBV7-9; D gene: .; CDR3 protein: CASSLGHNINNEQFF; CDR3 DNA: TGTGCCAGCAGCCTGGGACATAATATTAACAATGAGCAGTTCTTC
J gene: TRBJ2-7; clone size: .; V gene: TRBV7-9; D gene: .; CDR3 protein: CASSFPGMTYEQYF; CDR3 DNA: TGTGCCAGCAGCTTCCCAGGGATGACGTACGAGCAGTACTTC
J gene: TRBJ2-1; clone size: .; V gene: TRBV2; D gene: TRBD2; CDR3 protein: CASSERLASHEQFF; CDR3 DNA: TGTGCCAGCAGTGAGAGACTAGCCTCCCATGAGCAGTTCTTC
J gene: TRBJ2-7; clone size: .; V gene: TRBV27; D gene: TRBD2; CDR3 protein: CASRLGLAGGYEQYF; CDR3 DNA: TGTGCCAGCAGGCTAGGGCTAGCGGGGGGCTACGAGCAGTACTTC
J gene: TRBJ1-3; clone size: .; V gene: TRBV7-9; D gene: .; CDR3 protein: CASSLGGRAYGNTIYF; CDR3 DNA: TGTGCCAGCAGCTTAGGGGGCAGGGCCTATGGAAACACCATATATTTT
J gene: TRBJ2-7; clone size: .; V gene: TRBV6-4; D gene: TRBD1; CDR3 protein: CASSDSSTGNASGEGEQYF; CDR3 DNA: TGTGCCAGCAGTGACTCGTCGACAGGGAACGCCAGCGGAGAAGGGGAGCAGTACTTC
J gene: TRBJ1-6; clone size: .; V gene: TRBV6-5; D gene: .; CDR3 protein: CASSYEERGSPLHF; CDR3 DNA: TGTGCCAGCAGTTACGAGGAGCGTGGGTCACCCCTCCACTTT
J gene: TRBJ2-7; clone size: .; V gene: TRBV27; D gene: TRBD2; CDR3 protein: CASSLASGFYEQYF; CDR3 DNA: TGTGCCAGCAGTTTGGCTAGCGGATTCTACGAGCAGTACTTC
J gene: TRBJ1-1; clone size: .; V gene: TRBV5-6; D gene: .; CDR3 protein: CASSPDSENTEAFF; CDR3 DNA: TGTGCCAGCAGCCCGGACAGCGAGAACACTGAAGCTTTCTTT
J gene: TRBJ2-1; clone size: .; V gene: TRBV10-1; D gene: .; CDR3 protein: CANPNRLATGYLSSYNEQFF; CDR3 DNA: TGCGCCAACCCGAACCGGCTAGCGACGGGCTATTTGAGCTCCTACAATGAGCAGTTCTTC
J gene: TRBJ1-2; clone size: .; V gene: TRBV25-1; D gene: .; CDR3 protein: CASSPGLRGYTF; CDR3 DNA: TGTGCCAGCAGTCCGGGACTCAGGGGCTACACCTTC
J gene: TRBJ2-3; clone size: .; V gene: TRBV6-5; D gene: .; CDR3 protein: CASRGGDTDTQYF; CDR3 DNA: TGTGCCAGCAGGGGAGGAGATACAGATACGCAGTATTTT
J gene: TRBJ2-1; clone size: .; V gene: TRBV5-1; D gene: .; CDR3 protein: CASSSSDPGLLAPRGEQFF; CDR3 DNA: TGCGCCAGCAGCTCCAGCGACCCAGGACTACTAGCCCCTAGGGGTGAGCAGTTCTTC
J gene: TRBJ2-7; clone size: .; V gene: TRBV11-2; D gene: TRBD2; CDR3 protein: CASSPQLAGGPGQYF; CDR3 DNA: TGTGCCAGCAGCCCCCAACTAGCGGGAGGGCCCGGGCAGTACTTC
J gene: TRBJ2-5; clone size: .; V gene: TRBV4-1; D gene: .; CDR3 protein: CASSQGGQGGPLETQYF; CDR3 DNA: TGCGCCAGCAGCCAAGGGGGGCAGGGAGGGCCTTTGGAGACCCAGTACTTC
J gene: TRBJ2-4; clone size: .; V gene: TRBV7-2; D gene: TRBD2; CDR3 protein: CASSLQGTGGRINIQYF; CDR3 DNA: TGTGCCAGCAGCTTGCAAGGCACGGGAGGGCGGATCAACATTCAGTACTTC
J gene: TRBJ2-6; clone size: once; V gene: TRBV5-4; D gene: TRBD2; CDR3 protein: CASSLPGTSAQVSGANVLTF; CDR3 DNA: TGTGCCAGCAGCTTACCCGGGACTAGCGCCCAGGTCTCTGGGGCCAACGTCCTGACTTTC
J gene: TRBJ1-1; clone size: .; V gene: TRBV10-2; D gene: .; CDR3 protein: CASRDTGNTEAFF; CDR3 DNA: TGCGCCAGCAGAGATACGGGGAACACTGAAGCTTTCTTT
J gene: TRBJ2-1; clone size: once; V gene: TRBV30; D gene: .; CDR3 protein: CAWSFGTEDNEQFF; CDR3 DNA: TGTGCCTGGAGTTTTGGGACTGAGGACAATGAGCAGTTCTTC
J gene: TRBJ2-7; clone size: few; V gene: TRBV4-2; D gene: TRBD2; CDR3 protein: CASSQPTGLAGGNSYEQYF; CDR3 DNA: TGTGCCAGCAGCCAACCTACGGGACTAGCGGGAGGTAATTCTTACGAGCAGTACTTC
J gene: TRBJ2-2; clone size: .; V gene: TRBV5-1; D gene: .; CDR3 protein: CASSLTGSGSGELFF; CDR3 DNA: TGCGCCAGCAGCTTGACAGGGTCGGGGTCCGGGGAGCTGTTTTTT
J gene: TRBJ2-2; clone size: .; V gene: TRBV25-1; D gene: .; CDR3 protein: CATRGHHTGELFF; CDR3 DNA: TGTGCCACCAGGGGACATCACACCGGGGAGCTGTTTTTT